The rows below give T cell receptor beta chains drawn from one sample of a study of regulatory T cells in long-lasting Graves disease. TCRdb processed the multiplex PCR reads anew with MiXCR; each CDR3 protein has one entry. The profile covers hundreds of thousands of distinct CDR3 sequences, with about 20% appearing a single time and roughly 35% taken by the ten largest. Sequencing was performed on peripheral blood mononuclear cells (PBMCs), taken at new diagnosis, from a patient treated with antithyroid drugs. The receptors here all came from a female donor with Graves disease. The CDR3 runs from the conserved cysteine through the conserved F or W. D genes are given only for firm matches. The size entry is marked missing in some rows and otherwise reads once, few, many or a size class.

J gene | clone size | V gene | D gene | CDR3 DNA | CDR3 protein
TRBJ2-3 | many | TRBV19 | TRBD2 | TGTGCCAGTAGTCCGGGGACTAGCGGGAGACCAGATACGCAGTATTTT | CASSPGTSGRPDTQYF
TRBJ2-7 | many | TRBV28 | NA | TGTGCCAGCAGCCGAGGGGACTACGAGCAGTACTTC | CASSRGDYEQYF
TRBJ1-1 | many | TRBV7-3 | NA | TGTGCCAGCAGCCCAGGGAACATGAACACTGAAGCTTTCTTT | CASSPGNMNTEAFF
TRBJ1-2 | NA | TRBV5-8 | TRBD1 | TGTGCCAGCAGCATAAGGGACAGAAGCTATGGCTACACCTTC | CASSIRDRSYGYTF
TRBJ2-3 | many | TRBV18 | NA | TGTGCCAGCTCACCACCTACTAGCACAGATACGCAGTATTTT | CASSPPTSTDTQYF
TRBJ2-2 | NA | TRBV5-1 | TRBD2 | TGCGCCAGCAGCTTGGCCCCTAGCGGGAGTTTGGCCGGGGAGCTGTTTTTT | CASSLAPSGSLAGELFF
TRBJ1-5 | many | TRBV19 | TRBD1 | TGTGCCAGTACCGTTGGAGGGGGCCGTAGCAATCAGCCCCAGCATTTT | CASTVGGGRSNQPQHF
TRBJ1-6 | once | TRBV7-2 | NA | TGTGCCAGCAGTTTCACCGGGACAAAGGGAGCCACCCTCCACTTT | CASSFTGTKGATLHF
TRBJ1-1 | many | TRBV18 | TRBD1 | TGTGCCAGCTCAGGGGACAGGGCCACTGAAGCTTTCTTT | CASSGDRATEAFF
TRBJ2-5 | many | TRBV15 | NA | TGTGCCACCAGCAGAGTTAAGGGTGTGGAGACCCAGTACTTC | CATSRVKGVETQYF
TRBJ1-5 | NA | TRBV19 | TRBD1 | TGTGCCAGTAGTCCTCCAGGACAGGGCACCTATCAGCCCCAGCATTTT | CASSPPGQGTYQPQHF
TRBJ2-7 | many | TRBV5-1 | NA | TGCGCCAGCATTTGGGGGGACTACGAGCAGTACTTC | CASIWGDYEQYF
TRBJ2-5 | many | TRBV12-3/TRBV12-4 | NA | TGTGCCAGCAGTTTCTTTGCCCAAGCGGAGACCCAGTACTTC | CASSFFAQAETQYF
TRBJ1-3 | many | TRBV6-5 | TRBD1 | TGTGCCAGCAGTTACCAGGGGGCTGGAAACACCATATATTTT | CASSYQGAGNTIYF
TRBJ1-5 | NA | TRBV20-1 | NA | TGCAGTGCTAGAGGCCCCAGGATGAATCAGCCCCAGCATTTT | CSARGPRMNQPQHF
TRBJ2-7 | NA | TRBV20-1 | TRBD2 | TGCAGTGCAACCGACCCTAGCGGGATCTCCTACGAGCAGTACTTC | CSATDPSGISYEQYF
TRBJ1-2 | many | TRBV11-3 | NA | TGTGCCAGCAGCTGGCGGCAGGGAGGGAGCTACACCTTC | CASSWRQGGSYTF
TRBJ2-3 | NA | TRBV6-1 | NA | TGTGCCAGCTCCCTAGCGACCTTCACAGATACGCAGTATTTT | CASSLATFTDTQYF
TRBJ1-2 | many | TRBV2 | NA | TGTGCCAGCAGTGAAACAGGGAGCCATGGCTACACCTTC | CASSETGSHGYTF
TRBJ2-1 | many | TRBV28 | NA | TGTGCCAGCACTGGGGGGATTTATCAGGATGAGCAGTTCTTC | CASTGGIYQDEQFF
TRBJ2-1 | NA | TRBV7-9 | NA | TGTGCCAGCAGTCCCACCAGGGACAATGAGCAGTTCTTC | CASSPTRDNEQFF
TRBJ2-7 | many | TRBV12-3/TRBV12-4 | TRBD1 | TGTGCCAGCAGTTTACGACAGGGAGCCCACGAGCAGTACTTC | CASSLRQGAHEQYF
TRBJ2-1 | many | TRBV27 | NA | TGTGCCAGCAGCCCCGGGGGTGAGCAGTTCTTC | CASSPGGEQFF
TRBJ2-5 | many | TRBV11-2 | NA | TGTGCCAGCAGCTTAACGACAGGTCAAGAGACCCAGTACTTC | CASSLTTGQETQYF
TRBJ2-7 | NA | TRBV30 | TRBD1 | TGTGCCTGGAGTTTCAGGGGGTCCTACGAGCAGTACTTC | CAWSFRGSYEQYF
TRBJ1-6 | NA | TRBV19 | NA | TGTGCCAGTAGTCCCCAGGTCGGATCACCCCTCCACTTT | CASSPQVGSPLHF
TRBJ2-1 | few | TRBV7-9 | TRBD2 | TGTGCCAGCACCGGGACTAGCGGCCTCAATGAGCAGTTCTTC | CASTGTSGLNEQFF
TRBJ2-5 | many | TRBV3-1 | NA | TGTGCCAGCAGCCAGGGACTTCTAGAGACCCAGTACTTC | CASSQGLLETQYF
TRBJ2-5 | NA | TRBV2 | TRBD1 | TGTGCCAGCAGCAGAACAGGGGCCGGGGAGACCCAGTACTTC | CASSRTGAGETQYF
TRBJ2-1 | many | TRBV28 | TRBD2 | TGTGCCAGCAGTTTATTCCGGACTAGCGGGGTTCCCGAGCAGTTCTTC | CASSLFRTSGVPEQFF
TRBJ2-6 | many | TRBV2 | NA | TGTGCCAGCACCCGGCGGGGTAGTAACTCTGGGGCCAACGTCCTGACTTTC | CASTRRGSNSGANVLTF
TRBJ2-7 | many | TRBV12-3/TRBV12-4 | TRBD2 | TGTGCCAGCAGCGGACTAGCGGGAGGGCCCAACGAGCAGTACTTC | CASSGLAGGPNEQYF
TRBJ1-2 | many | TRBV29-1 | TRBD1 | TGCAGCGCCGCGGCCGGAGGGGGCGCCTATGGCTACACCTTC | CSAAAGGGAYGYTF
TRBJ2-1 | many | TRBV29-1 | TRBD2 | TGCAGCGTTTCAGATCAGGGACTAGGGCGTTTCGATGAGCAGTTCTTC | CSVSDQGLGRFDEQFF
TRBJ2-7 | many | TRBV18 | TRBD2 | TGTGCCAGCTCACCCGGGGGGAGCTACGAGCAGTACTTC | CASSPGGSYEQYF
TRBJ2-1 | few | TRBV29-1 | TRBD2 | TGCAGCGTTGATCCTAGCGGGAGGGGTGAGCAGTTCTTC | CSVDPSGRGEQFF
TRBJ2-7 | many | TRBV29-1 | NA | TGCAGCGTTGGGGGGATCCACGAGCAGTACTTC | CSVGGIHEQYF
TRBJ2-5 | NA | TRBV18 | NA | TGTGCCAGCTCAGGCCTGACCCGGGGGCAAGAGACCCAATACTTC | CASSGLTRGQETQYF
TRBJ1-3 | NA | TRBV12-3/TRBV12-4 | NA | TGTGCCAGCAGGGGGGCAGTTCGGCCCTCTGGAAACACCATATATTTT | CASRGAVRPSGNTIYF
TRBJ1-1 | many | TRBV5-1 | NA | TGTGCCAGCAGCTTTGAGAACACTGAAGCTTTCTTT | CASSFENTEAFF
TRBJ2-5 | many | TRBV11-2 | TRBD2 | TGTGCCAGCAGCTTACCAGCGGGAGGTTTAGAGACCCAGTACTTC | CASSLPAGGLETQYF
TRBJ1-1 | NA | TRBV6-2/TRBV6-3 | TRBD1 | TGTGCCAGCAGTTACCCGGGACAGGAAGCTTTCTTT | CASSYPGQEAFF
TRBJ2-2 | many | TRBV11-1 | TRBD2 | TGTGCCAGCAGCTTAGCCCCCCTGACTAGCGGGCCCGGAGGGACCGGGGAGCTGTTTTTT | CASSLAPLTSGPGGTGELFF
TRBJ2-5 | many | TRBV14 | NA | TGCGCCAGCAGCCAAGTGTTGGGGGGACAGGAGACCCAGTACTTC | CASSQVLGGQETQYF
TRBJ2-7 | many | TRBV15 | NA | TGTGCCACCAGCAGACAGTCCTCCTACGAGCAGTACTTC | CATSRQSSYEQYF
TRBJ2-3 | NA | TRBV12-3/TRBV12-4 | TRBD2 | TGTGCCAGCAGTTTGGGGACTAGCGGGAGTTGGGAAGATACGCAGTATTTT | CASSLGTSGSWEDTQYF